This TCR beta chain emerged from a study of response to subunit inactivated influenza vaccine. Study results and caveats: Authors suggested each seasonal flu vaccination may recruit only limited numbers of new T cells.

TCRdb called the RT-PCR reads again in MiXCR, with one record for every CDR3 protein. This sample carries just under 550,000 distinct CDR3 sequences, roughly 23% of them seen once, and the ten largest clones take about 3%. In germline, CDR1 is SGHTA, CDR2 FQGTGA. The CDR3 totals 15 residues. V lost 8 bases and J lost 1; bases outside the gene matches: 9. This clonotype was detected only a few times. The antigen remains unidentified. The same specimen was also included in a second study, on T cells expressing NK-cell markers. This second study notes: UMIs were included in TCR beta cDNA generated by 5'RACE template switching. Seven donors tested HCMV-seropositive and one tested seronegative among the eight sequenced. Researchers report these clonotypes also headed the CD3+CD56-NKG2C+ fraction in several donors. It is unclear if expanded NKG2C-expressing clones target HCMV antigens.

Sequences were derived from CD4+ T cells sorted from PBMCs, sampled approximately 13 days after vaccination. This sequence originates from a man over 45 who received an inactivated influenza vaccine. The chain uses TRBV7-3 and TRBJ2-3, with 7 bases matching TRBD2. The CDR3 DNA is TGTGCCAGCTCTCCAACGGGGGGTCGCACAGATACGCAGTATTTT. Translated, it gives CASSPTGGRTDTQYF.